This T cell receptor beta chain originates from a study of T-cell memory formation after mild COVID-19. TCRdb reprocessed the 5' RACE reads via MiXCR and lists one record per CDR3 protein. The table has under 300,000 distinct CDR3 sequences, about 20% seen once. Trimming pared 0 bases from V and 1 base from J, leaving 12 bases between. The CDR3 is 16 amino acids. Germline loops: CDR1 MGHRA, CDR2 YSYEKL. A word on this clonotype: What it binds is not known.

Study-wide points: Contracting clones from day 15 to 85 showed balanced CD4/CD8; later expanders favored CD4+.

This chain uses TRBV4-1 with TRBJ2-5; D unresolved. This clonotype was obtained from a man younger than 35 who had mild COVID-19 (a few samples of this study predate the infection). Cell type and time point are not known. Input material: PBMCs or a T cell subset sorted from them (not recorded which). The CDR3 here is CASSQDQEEIQETQYF. The CDR3 DNA reads as TGCGCCAGCAGCCAAGATCAAGAGGAAATCCAAGAGACCCAGTACTTC.